Below, 4 T cell receptor beta chains from the same sample are listed, as sequenced in a study of T cell responses to AZD1222 COVID-19 vaccine. Generated by immunoSEQ multiplex PCR, the TCRdb table keeps only in-frame clones and is missing some. The sample lists approximately 150,000 clones; 86% were seen once. The sequences come from peripheral blood, collected 28 days after the second AZD1222 dose. These receptors all come from an adult who received the AZD1222 COVID-19 vaccine.

V usage is TRBV28 and J usage is TRBJ2-3; D gene ambiguous. The CDR3 covers 18 residues. From germline, CDR1 is MDHEN and CDR2 SYDVKM. The V end was cut by 6 bases, the J end by 0 bases, with 22 bases between. CDR3 nucleotides: TGTGCCAGCAGGCGAGCTAGAGATCAGTCTCTTAGCACAGATACGCAGTATTTT. As protein: CASRRARDQSLSTDTQYF.

The V gene is TRBV19, the J gene TRBJ1-6; D uncertain. The CDR3 extends over 17 amino acids. Trimming stripped 3 bases from V and 7 bases from J, with 19 bases between. Germline assignment: CDR1 LNHDA and CDR2 SQIVND (reference sequence). The DNA of the CDR3 is TGTGCCAGTAGTATCATCAACTACGGAACAGCCAATTCACCCCTCCACTTT. This encodes CASSIINYGTANSPLHF.

V is TRBV5-1 and J is TRBJ2-7; D tentatively reads TRBD1 or TRBD2 (5 bases each). Germline V gives CDR1 SGHRS, CDR2 YFSETQ. The CDR3 spans 12 residues. The V and J ends lost 2 bases and 6 bases respectively, with 9 bases between them. The CDR3 here is CASSFGGVEQYF. The CDR3 DNA follows: TGCGCCAGCAGCTTTGGGGGTGTCGAGCAGTACTTC.

J is TRBJ2-7 and V is TRBV28; D ambiguous. Trimming removed 5 bases from V and 0 bases from J, with 8 bases in between. The germline gives CDR1 MDHEN, CDR2 SYDVKM. This CDR3 region has 13 residues. The chain's CDR3 is CASSTTVSYEQYF. As DNA, the CDR3 is TGTGCCAGCAGTACAACCGTCTCCTACGAGCAGTACTTC.